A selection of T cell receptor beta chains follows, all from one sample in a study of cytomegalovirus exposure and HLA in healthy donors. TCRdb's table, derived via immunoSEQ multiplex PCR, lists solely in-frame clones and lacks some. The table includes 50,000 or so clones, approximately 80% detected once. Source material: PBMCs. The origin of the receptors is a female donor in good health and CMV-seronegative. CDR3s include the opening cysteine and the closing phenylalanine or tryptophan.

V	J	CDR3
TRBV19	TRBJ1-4	CASTSGQAVDKLFF
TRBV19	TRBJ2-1	CASSVSGTTGNNEQFF
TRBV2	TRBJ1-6	CASSVHRGDNSPLHF
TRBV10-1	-	CASSENRPEQYF
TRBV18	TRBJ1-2	CASSLAGTGGYGYTF
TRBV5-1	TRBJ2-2	CASSLDGGGYTGELFF
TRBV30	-	CAWSELPGQTTYEQYF
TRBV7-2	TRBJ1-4	CASSQQVATNEKLFF
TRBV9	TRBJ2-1	CASSPLFRGDEQFF
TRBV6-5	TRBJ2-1	CASSYSWGVGDEQFF
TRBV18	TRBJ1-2	CASSDAGDGYTF
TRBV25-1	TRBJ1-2	CASSQQGARHYGYTF
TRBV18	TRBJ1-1	CASSLDWNTEAFF
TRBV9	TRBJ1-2	CASSPRGGGYGYTF
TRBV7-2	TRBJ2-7	CASSFGQNYEQYF
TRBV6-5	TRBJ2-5	CASSWTGREQYF
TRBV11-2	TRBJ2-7	CASSSPLDSLRMEQYF
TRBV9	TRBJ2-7	CASSVGWGGYEQYF
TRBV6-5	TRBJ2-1	CATQRGQSSYNEQFF
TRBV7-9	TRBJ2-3	CASSPFGGNKEDTQYF
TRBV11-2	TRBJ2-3	CASSFAAGNTDTQYF
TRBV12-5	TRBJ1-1	CASGLSGGVTEAFF
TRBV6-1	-	CASTRQGSGNTIYF
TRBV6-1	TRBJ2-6	CASSETSGGFGANVLTF
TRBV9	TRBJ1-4	CASSVGEISNEKLFF
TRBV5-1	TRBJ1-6	CASSRTGNQDSPLHF
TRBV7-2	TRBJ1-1	CASSEQGAGTEAFF
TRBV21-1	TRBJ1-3	CASSKWGGNLWGNTIYF
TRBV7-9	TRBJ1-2	CASSLGQAMNYGYTF
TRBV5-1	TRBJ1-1	CASSGQGLNTEAFF
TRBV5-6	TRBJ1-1	CASSLRGTEAFF
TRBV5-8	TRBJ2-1	CASSLEGGSNEGFF
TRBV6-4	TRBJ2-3	CASSVTSGVSTDTQYF
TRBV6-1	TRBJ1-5	CASSGQVNQPQHF
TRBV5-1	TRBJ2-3	CASSLVRGATTDTQYF
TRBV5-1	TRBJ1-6	CASSLGPGSSSPLHF
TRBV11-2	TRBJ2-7	CASSVVSVQGFGEQYF
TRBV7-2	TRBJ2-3	CASSLAGLHPDTQYF
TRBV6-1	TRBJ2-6	CASSQAGTRGFSGANVLTF
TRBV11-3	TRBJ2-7	CASSLGGGDEQYF
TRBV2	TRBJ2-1	CASSDRAGDNEQFF
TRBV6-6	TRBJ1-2	CASNQQDHYGYTF
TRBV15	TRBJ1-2	CATSREWRHGYTF
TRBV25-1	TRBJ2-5	CASSEWTSGIETQYF
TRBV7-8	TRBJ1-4	CASSPGGGEKLFF
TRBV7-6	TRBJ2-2	CASSLGGQGTGELFF
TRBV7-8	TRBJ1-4	CASLRGDRGREKLFF
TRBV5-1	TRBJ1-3	CASSPGYTGLSGNTIYF
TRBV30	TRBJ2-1	CAWTRRYYNEQFF
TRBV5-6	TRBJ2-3	CASSLFGQSTDTQYF
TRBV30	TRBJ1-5	CAWRHTGAKNQPQHF
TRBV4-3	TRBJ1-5	CASSQGLWQPQHF
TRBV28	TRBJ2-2	CASSFSGINTGELFF
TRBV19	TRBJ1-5	CASRPRDTWGNQPQHF